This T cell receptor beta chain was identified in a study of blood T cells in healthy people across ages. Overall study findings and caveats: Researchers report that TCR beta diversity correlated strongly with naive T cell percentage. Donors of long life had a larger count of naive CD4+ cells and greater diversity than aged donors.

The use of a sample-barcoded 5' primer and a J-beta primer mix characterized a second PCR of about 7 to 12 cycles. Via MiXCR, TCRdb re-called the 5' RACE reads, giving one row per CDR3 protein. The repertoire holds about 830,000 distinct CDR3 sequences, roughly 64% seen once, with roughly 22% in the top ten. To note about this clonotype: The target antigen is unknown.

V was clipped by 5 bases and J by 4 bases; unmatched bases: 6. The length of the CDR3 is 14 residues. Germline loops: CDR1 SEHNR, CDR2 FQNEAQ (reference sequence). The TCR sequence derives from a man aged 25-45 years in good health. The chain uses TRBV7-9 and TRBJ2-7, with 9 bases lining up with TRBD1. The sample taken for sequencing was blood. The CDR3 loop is CASSTGQGLYEQYF. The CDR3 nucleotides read TGTGCCAGCAGCACAGGACAGGGGTTGTACGAGCAGTACTTC.